This T cell receptor (beta chain) comes out of a study of T cell responses to AZD1222 COVID-19 vaccine. Study conclusions and caveats: Spike as a whole was targeted by vaccine-associated CD4 TCRs, dominant at 160-218 and 743-854.

The V gene's germline CDR1 is SGHKS and CDR2 YYEKEE (reference sequence). The CDR3 consists of 15 residues. Trimming pared 1 base from V and 0 bases from J, leaving 10 bases between. Here immunoSEQ multiplex PCR was the method, and the copy in TCRdb shows in-frame clones only, minus some. The sample lists over 150,000 clones; about 90% were seen once. On this clone: As yet, its antigen is unknown.

The sequence came from an adult in good health. This specimen was peripheral blood, taken on day 0 of AZD1222 vaccination. V gene TRBV5-5 combines with J gene TRBJ1-2; D uncertain. This CDR3 reads CASSLSEGSNYGYTF. In DNA, the CDR3 is TGTGCCAGCAGCTTGTCGGAGGGCTCTAACTATGGCTACACCTTC.